The 15 T cell receptor beta chains listed next were all sequenced from one sample in a study of blood T cells in healthy people across ages (dated by TCRdb to the mid-2010s). The library was produced with 5' RACE. Sequencing used an Illumina HiSeq 2500. The second PCR ran for about 6 to 12 cycles and used a J-beta primer mix along with a sample-barcoded 5' primer. In-frame beta chains were kept once TCRdb had trimmed the public reads at Q25 with fastp and called clones with MiXCR. Each entry is one CDR3 protein sequence, shown with its most common DNA and genes. Counted in this sample were about 730,000 distinct CDR3 sequences; roughly 43% of them appeared once. 20% to 25% of the sample goes to the ten largest clones. The sequencing sample was made of blood. The receptors stem from a woman aged 55-69 years in good health.

V gene TRBV28 combines with J gene TRBJ1-2, with no clear D. The CDR3 has 15 residues. Germline-derived CDR1 and CDR2 are MDHEN and SYDVKM. V gave up 6 bases and J gave up 2 bases, with 16 bases separating them. The CDR3 spells CASRPSSGVNYGYTF. The CDR3 DNA reads TGTGCCAGCAGGCCATCCAGCGGAGTGAACTATGGCTACACCTTC.

V is TRBV20-1 and J is TRBJ2-7; 9 bases fit TRBD2. Trimming at V came to 2 bases and at J to 6 bases, leaving 8 bases not matched to a gene. Germline CDR1 and CDR2: DFQATT and SNEGSKA (reference sequence). The CDR3 consists of 14 residues. The CDR3 DNA sequence: TGCAGTGCTAGACCTAGCGGGAATAGGTCCGAGCAGTACTTC. Its translation is CSARPSGNRSEQYF.

This clonotype has a single count. The junction and the germline gene differ at one end; a read error may be behind it. The chain uses TRBV20-1 and TRBJ2-4; 8 bases are a match to TRBD1. The DNA end is more similar to TRBJ2-7, so the J call may be wrong. Germline assignment: CDR1 DFQATT and CDR2 SNEGSKA (reference sequence). This CDR3 spans 16 amino acids. The CDR3 nucleotides read TGCAATGCTAGAGATGTTGCAGGACAGGGAAACTACGAGCAGTACTTC. It encodes CNARDVAGQGNYEQYF.

This rearrangement joins TRBV10-3 to TRBJ2-1; the match to TRBD1 covers 7 bases. CDR3 length: 13 amino acids. Unmatched junction bases numbered 9, after V lost 6 bases and J lost 10 bases. The germline CDR1 and CDR2 sequences are ENHRY and SYGVKD. CDR3 sequence: CAIRWDSLEEQFF. The CDR3 nucleotides are TGTGCCATCAGGTGGGACAGTCTAGAGGAGCAGTTCTTC.

The table lists this clonotype with a few counts. The rearrangement uses TRBV11-2 and TRBJ2-3, with 7 bases fitting TRBD1. This CDR3 region has 16 residues. With 5 bases clipped from V and 2 bases from J, the junction kept 10 bases outside the gene matches. The germline V gene encodes CDR1 SGHAT and CDR2 FQNNGV. This chain's CDR3 is CASSMGAGGPTDTQYF. The CDR3 DNA follows: TGTGCCAGCAGCATGGGGGCAGGGGGACCCACAGATACGCAGTATTTT.

The gene calls are TRBV6-2 or TRBV6-3 and TRBJ2-7; TRBD1 matches 8 bases. CDR1 is MNHEY and CDR2 is SVGEGT in the germline V gene. The CDR3 has 14 amino acids. With 4 bases clipped from V and 4 bases from J, the junction kept 6 bases outside the gene matches. The CDR3 reads CASSSRDRSYEQYF. The CDR3 bases are TGTGCCAGCAGTTCCCGGGACAGGTCTTACGAGCAGTACTTC.

The V and J genes are TRBV21-1 and TRBJ1-6; TRBD1, as called in the table, went unchecked against the DNA. TRBV21-1 is a listed pseudogene. The CDR3 loop spans 16 amino acids. CDR3 residues: CASSKRDRGWTSPLHF. The CDR3 bases are TGTGCCAGCAGCAAAAGGGACAGGGGATGGACTTCACCCCTCCACTTT.

This clonotype was seen once. V usage is TRBV29-1 and J usage is TRBJ2-1; 9 bases agree with TRBD1. This CDR3 region has 17 residues. J lost 3 bases, V lost 7 bases, and 16 bases had no gene match. Germline CDR1 is SQVTM and CDR2 is ANQGSEA. CDR3 nucleotide sequence: TGCAGCGCTGGGGGACTACAGGGGGCGAATATCTACAATGAGCAGTTCTTC. This sequence encodes CSAGGLQGANIYNEQFF.

The genes are TRBV12-3 or TRBV12-4 and TRBJ1-5, with D uncertain. The CDR3 contains 13 residues. Trimming stripped 3 bases from V and 5 bases from J, with 8 bases between. The CDR3 DNA follows: TGTGCCAGCAGTTTTAATCGGGATCAGCCCCAGCATTTT. Its translation is CASSFNRDQPQHF.

This clonotype was detected a few times. This chain joins TRBV20-1 and TRBJ2-1, with TRBD2 matching over 8 bases. V lost 6 bases, J lost 5 bases, and 6 bases stayed unmatched. The CDR3 spans 13 residues. The germline V gene encodes CDR1 DFQATT and CDR2 SNEGSKA (reference sequence). The CDR3 reads CSAAGGAHNEQFF. CDR3 nucleotide sequence: TGCAGTGCAGCCGGGGGGGCCCACAATGAGCAGTTCTTC.

The rearrangement joins TRBV12-3 or TRBV12-4 to TRBJ2-1, with D uncertain. Between the trimmed V and J ends, which lost 9 bases and 0 bases, there was a span of 12 bases. The CDR3 covers 14 residues. The CDR3 DNA reads as TGTGCCAGTCGACCCTCGAGCTCCTACAATGAGCAGTTCTTC. This codes for CASRPSSSYNEQFF.

The CDR3 coding sequence is TGTGCCAGCAGTCCAGGGGGCCCATATTCACCCCTCCACTTT. Protein sequence: CASSPGGPYSPLHF. The gene calls are TRBV25-1 and TRBJ1-6; 8 bases match TRBD1. This CDR3 is built from 14 residues. The junction had 5 bases not matched to a gene; V was cut back by 5 bases and J by 8 bases. Per germline, CDR1 MGHDK and CDR2 SYGVNS. The whole variable domain, filled in from reference TRBV25-1 and TRBJ1-6, reads EADIYQTPRYLVIGTGKKITLECSQTMGHDKMYWYQQDPGMELHLIHYSYGVNSTEKGDLSSESTVSRIRTEHFPLTLESARPSHTSQYLCASSPGGPYSPLHFGNGTRLTVT.

The chain combines TRBV6-5 with TRBJ2-5; D might be TRBD1 (6 bases). The germline V gene has CDR1 MNHEY and CDR2 SVGAGI. V was cut by 5 bases and J by 0 bases, with 10 bases left in between. The CDR3 extends over 14 amino acids. The CDR3 spells CASSGGQNQETQYF. The CDR3 DNA reads as TGTGCCAGCAGTGGTGGACAGAACCAAGAGACCCAGTACTTC.

There are a few counts of this clonotype. DNA for the CDR3: TGCGCCAGCAGCCAAGAGGCCGGGGAGCTGTTTTTT. It translates to CASSQEAGELFF. This chain connects TRBV4-1 to TRBJ2-2; D gene unclear. Between the trimmed V and J ends, which lost 0 bases and 6 bases, there was a span of 2 bases. This CDR3 has 12 amino acids. Germline CDR1 is MGHRA and CDR2 is YSYEKL.

The V gene is TRBV5-1, the J gene TRBJ1-2, with D hard to call. Trimming left V 7 bases short and J 8 bases short, with 21 bases between. The germline V gene encodes CDR1 SGHRS and CDR2 YFSETQ. This CDR3 is built from 14 residues. The CDR3 DNA follows: TGCGCCAGCGACGCGGGTCCGGGGAGGAGCGGCTACACCTTC. Encoded protein: CASDAGPGRSGYTF.